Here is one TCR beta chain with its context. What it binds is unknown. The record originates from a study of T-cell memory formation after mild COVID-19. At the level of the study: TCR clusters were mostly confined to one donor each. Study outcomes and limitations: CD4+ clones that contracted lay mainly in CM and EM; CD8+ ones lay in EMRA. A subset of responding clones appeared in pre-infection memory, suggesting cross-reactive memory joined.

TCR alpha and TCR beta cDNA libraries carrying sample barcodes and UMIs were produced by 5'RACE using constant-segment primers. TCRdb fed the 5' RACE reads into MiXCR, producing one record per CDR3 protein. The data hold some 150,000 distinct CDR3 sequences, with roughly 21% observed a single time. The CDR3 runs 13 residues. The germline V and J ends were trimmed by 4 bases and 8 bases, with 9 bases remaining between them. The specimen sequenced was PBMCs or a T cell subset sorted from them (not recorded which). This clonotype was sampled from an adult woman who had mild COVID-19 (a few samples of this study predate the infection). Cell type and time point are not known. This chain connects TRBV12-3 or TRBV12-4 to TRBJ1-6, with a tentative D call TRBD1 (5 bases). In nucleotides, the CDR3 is TGTGCCAGCAGTTCCCCAGGGTATTCACCCCTCCACTTT. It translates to CASSSPGYSPLHF.